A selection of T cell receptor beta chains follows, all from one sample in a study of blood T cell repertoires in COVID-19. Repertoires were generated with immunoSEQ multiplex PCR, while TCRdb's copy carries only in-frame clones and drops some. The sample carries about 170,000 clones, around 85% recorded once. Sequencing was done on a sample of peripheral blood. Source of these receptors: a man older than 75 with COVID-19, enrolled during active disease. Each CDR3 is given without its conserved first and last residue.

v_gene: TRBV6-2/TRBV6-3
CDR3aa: ASSSTGRNTEAF

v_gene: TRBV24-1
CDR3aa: ATSVGTSYNEQF

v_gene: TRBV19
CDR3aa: ASEGTGKSNQPQH

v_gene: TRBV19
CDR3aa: ASSNSNYGYT

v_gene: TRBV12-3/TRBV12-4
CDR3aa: ASSLGDQPQH

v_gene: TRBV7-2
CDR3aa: ASSLGPGQNTEAF

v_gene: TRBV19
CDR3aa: ASALGQRSNYGYT

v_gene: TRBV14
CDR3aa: ASSRKRGGLYEQY

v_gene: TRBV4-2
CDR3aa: ASSQVSGTSGVETQY

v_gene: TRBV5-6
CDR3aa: ASSFLQGPASGNTIY

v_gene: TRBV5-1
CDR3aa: ASSLDRGRTGELF

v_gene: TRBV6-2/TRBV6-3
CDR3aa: ASSKSGQTFYGYT

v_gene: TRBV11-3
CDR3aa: ASSQPGQGPGELF

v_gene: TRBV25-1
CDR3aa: ASSEGTGANEKLF

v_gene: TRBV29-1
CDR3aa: SGGASNYGYT

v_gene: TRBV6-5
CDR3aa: ASSYPGQRNTEAF

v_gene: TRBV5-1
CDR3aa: ASSLGTSGLYEQY

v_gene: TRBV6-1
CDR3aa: ASSEASPVSSDTQY

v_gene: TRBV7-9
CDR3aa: ASSNQMNTEAF

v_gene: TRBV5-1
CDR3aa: ASSLATGTDTQY

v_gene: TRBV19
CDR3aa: ASRPTAGIDTEAF

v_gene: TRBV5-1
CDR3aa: ASSLQVSGNTIY

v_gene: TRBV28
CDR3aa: ASSLGNSPLH

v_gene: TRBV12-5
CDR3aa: ASGLEWSGAYNSPLH

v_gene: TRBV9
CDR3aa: ASSVEGALNQPQH

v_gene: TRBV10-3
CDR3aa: AISELAGVSSTDTQY

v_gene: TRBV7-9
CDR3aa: ASSLRGLTSTDTQY

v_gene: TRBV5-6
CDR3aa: ASSLTGDGETEAF

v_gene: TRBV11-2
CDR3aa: ASSLEGLAGGPYPDTQY

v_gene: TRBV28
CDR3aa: ASSLKLVNVRETQY

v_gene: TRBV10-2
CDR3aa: ASTVGNTIY

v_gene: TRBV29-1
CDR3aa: SVGQGPTEAF

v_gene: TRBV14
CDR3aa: ASSLGTAFSPLH

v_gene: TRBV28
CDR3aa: ASSPDRGRQPQH

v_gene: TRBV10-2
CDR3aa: ASSESRTSGGYNEQF

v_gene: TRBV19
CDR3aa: ASSMEGRAKNIQY

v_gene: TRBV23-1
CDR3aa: ASTPSGGRNEQF

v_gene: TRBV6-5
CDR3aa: ASSYDRGNQPQH

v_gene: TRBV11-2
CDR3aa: ASSLSWAGQETQY

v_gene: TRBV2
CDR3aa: ASRPALNWNEQF

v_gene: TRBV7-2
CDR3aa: ASSTLGGRNYEQY

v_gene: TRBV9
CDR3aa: ASSVGLYGYT

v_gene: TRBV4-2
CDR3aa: ASSQGRVGRSTEAF

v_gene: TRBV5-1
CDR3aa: ASSSRPGQAYNEQF

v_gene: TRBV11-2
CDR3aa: ASSPGRLAGASYEQY

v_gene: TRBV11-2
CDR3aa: ASSLEISGRASPLH

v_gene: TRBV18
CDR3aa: ASSETAAYEQY

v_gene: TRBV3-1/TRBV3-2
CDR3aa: ASSQVQGYGYT

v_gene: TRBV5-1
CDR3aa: ASSRGLAGTYNEQF

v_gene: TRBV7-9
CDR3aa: ASSLQQGTEAF